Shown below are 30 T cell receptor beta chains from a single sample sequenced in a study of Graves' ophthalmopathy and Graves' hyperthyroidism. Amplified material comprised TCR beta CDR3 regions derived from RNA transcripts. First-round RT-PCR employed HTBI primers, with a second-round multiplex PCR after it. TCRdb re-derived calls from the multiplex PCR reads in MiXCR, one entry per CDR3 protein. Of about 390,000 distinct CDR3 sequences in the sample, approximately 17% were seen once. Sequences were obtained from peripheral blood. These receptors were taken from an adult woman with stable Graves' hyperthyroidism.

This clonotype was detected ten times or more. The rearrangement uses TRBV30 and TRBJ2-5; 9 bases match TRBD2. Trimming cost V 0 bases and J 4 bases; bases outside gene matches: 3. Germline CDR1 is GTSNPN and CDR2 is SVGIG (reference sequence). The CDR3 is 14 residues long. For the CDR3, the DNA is TGTGCCTGGAGTGTGGGAGCGGGAGGAGAGACCCAGTACTTC. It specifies CAWSVGAGGETQYF.

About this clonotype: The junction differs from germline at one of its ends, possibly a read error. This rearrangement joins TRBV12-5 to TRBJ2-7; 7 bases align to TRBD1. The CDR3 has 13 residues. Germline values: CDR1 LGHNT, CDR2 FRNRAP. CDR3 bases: TGTGCTAGCCCACAGGACAGGCCCTACGAGCGGTACTTC. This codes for CASPQDRPYERYF.

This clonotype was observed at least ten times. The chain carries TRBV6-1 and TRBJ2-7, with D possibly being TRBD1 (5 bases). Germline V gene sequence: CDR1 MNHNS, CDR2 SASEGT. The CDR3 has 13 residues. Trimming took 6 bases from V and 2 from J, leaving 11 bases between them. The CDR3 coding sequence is TGTGCCAGCAGCACCGACAGACCCTACGAGCAGTACTTC. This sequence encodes CASSTDRPYEQYF.

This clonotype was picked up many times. DNA of the CDR3: TGTGCCAGCAGTTACGAGCCCTACGGGGCAACGCCGGAGACCCAGTACTTC. Translated: CASSYEPYGATPETQYF. V usage is TRBV6-5 and J usage is TRBJ2-5, with D perhaps assigned TRBD1 or TRBD2 (5 bases each). Trimming left V 2 bases short and J 5 bases short, with 21 bases between. CDR3 length: 17 residues. Germline lookup yields CDR1 MNHEY and CDR2 SVGAGI.

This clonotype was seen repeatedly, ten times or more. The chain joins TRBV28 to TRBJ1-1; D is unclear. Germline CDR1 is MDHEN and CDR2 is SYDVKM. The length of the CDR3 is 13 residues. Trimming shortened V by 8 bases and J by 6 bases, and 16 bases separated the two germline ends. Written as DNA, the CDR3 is TGTGCCAGCGGATCAATGACTCCCGCTGAAGCTTTCTTT. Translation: CASGSMTPAEAFF.

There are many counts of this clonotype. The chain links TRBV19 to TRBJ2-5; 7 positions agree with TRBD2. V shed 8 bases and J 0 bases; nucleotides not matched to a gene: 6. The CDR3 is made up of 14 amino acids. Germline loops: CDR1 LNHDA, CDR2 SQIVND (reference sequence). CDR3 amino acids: CASQRRGNQETQYF. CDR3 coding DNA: TGTGCCAGTCAACGGCGGGGGAACCAAGAGACCCAGTACTTC.

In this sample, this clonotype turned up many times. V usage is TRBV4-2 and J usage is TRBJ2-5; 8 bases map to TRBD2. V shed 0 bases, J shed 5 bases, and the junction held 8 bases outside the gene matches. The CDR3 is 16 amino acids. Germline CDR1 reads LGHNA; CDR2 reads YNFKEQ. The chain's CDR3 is CASSQDPGGPSETQYF. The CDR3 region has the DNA TGTGCCAGCAGCCAAGATCCGGGAGGGCCGTCGGAGACCCAGTACTTC.

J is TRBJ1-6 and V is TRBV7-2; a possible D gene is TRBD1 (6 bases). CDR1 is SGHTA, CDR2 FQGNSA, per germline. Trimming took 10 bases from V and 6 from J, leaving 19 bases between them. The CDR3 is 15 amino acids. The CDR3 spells CATLPLQGGNSPLHF. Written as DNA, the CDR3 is TGTGCCACCCTCCCCCTACAGGGTGGTAATTCACCCCTCCACTTT.

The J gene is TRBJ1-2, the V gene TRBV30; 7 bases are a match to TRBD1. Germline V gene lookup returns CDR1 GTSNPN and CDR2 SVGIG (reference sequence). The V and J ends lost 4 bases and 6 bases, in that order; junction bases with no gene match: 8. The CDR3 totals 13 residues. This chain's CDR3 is CAWTPKGAHGYTF. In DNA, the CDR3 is TGTGCCTGGACCCCAAAGGGGGCGCATGGCTACACCTTC.

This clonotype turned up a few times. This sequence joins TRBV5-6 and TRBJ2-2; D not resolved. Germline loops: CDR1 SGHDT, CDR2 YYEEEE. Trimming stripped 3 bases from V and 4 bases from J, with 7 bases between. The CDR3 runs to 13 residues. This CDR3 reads CASSSTLTGELFF. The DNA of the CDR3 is TGTGCCAGCAGCTCCACTCTCACCGGGGAGCTGTTTTTT.

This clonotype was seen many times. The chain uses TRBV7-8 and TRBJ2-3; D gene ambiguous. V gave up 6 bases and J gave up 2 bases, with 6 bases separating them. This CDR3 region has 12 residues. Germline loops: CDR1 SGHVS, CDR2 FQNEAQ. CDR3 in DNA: TGTGCCAGCAGAAGGACCACAGATACGCAGTATTTT. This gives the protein CASRRTTDTQYF. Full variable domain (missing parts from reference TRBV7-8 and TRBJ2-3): GAGVSQSPRYKVAKRGQDVALRCDPISGHVSLFWYQQALGQGPEFLTYFQNEAQLDKSGLPSDRFFAERPEGSVSTLKIQRTQQEDSAVYLCASRRTTDTQYFGPGTRLTVL.

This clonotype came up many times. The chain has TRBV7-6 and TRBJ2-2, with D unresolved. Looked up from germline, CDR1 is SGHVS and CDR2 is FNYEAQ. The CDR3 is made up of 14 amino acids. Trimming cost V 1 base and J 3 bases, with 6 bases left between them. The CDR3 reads CASSLGVDTGELFF. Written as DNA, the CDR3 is TGTGCCAGCAGCTTAGGAGTTGACACCGGGGAGCTGTTTTTT.

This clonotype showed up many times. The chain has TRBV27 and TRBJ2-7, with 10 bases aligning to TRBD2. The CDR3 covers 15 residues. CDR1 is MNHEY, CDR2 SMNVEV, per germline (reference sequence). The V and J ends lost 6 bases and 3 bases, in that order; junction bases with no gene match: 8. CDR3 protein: CASRSGTSAHYEQYF. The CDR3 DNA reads TGTGCCAGCAGGTCCGGGACTAGCGCTCACTACGAGCAGTACTTC.

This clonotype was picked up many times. CDR3 residues: CASSEDPGQETQYF. The CDR3 region has the DNA TGTGCCAGCAGTGAGGATCCTGGCCAAGAGACCCAGTACTTC. The chain couples TRBV6-1 to TRBJ2-5; the D is unclear. Germline CDR1 is MNHNS and CDR2 is SASEGT. This CDR3 region has 14 residues. The V and J ends lost 3 bases and 1 base respectively, with 9 bases between them.

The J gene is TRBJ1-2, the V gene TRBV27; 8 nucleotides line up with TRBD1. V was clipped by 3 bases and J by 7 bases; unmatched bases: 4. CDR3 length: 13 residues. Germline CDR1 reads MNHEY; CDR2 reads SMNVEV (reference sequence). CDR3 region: CASSFLGQVGYTF. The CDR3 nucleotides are TGTGCCAGCAGTTTCTTGGGACAGGTTGGCTACACCTTC.

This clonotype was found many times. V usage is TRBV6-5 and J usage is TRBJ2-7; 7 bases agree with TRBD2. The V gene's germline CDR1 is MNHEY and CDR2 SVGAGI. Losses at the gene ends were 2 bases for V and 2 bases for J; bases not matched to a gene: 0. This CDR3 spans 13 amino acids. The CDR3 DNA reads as TGTGCCAGCAGTTACGGACTAGCCTACGAGCAGTACTTC. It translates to CASSYGLAYEQYF.

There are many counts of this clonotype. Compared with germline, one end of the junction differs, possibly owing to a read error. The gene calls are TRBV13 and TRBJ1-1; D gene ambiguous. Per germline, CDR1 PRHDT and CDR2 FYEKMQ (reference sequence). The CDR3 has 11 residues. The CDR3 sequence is CASSLGGPGTF. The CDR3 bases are TGTGCCAGCAGCTTAGGGGGCCCGGGAACCTTT.

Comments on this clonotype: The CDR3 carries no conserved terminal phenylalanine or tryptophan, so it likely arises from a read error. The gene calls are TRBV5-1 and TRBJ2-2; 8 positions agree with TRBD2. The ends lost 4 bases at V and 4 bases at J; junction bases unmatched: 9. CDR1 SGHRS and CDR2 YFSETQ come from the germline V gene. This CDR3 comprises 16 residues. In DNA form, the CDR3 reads TGCGCCAGCAGCCAAATATCGGGAGGGCCCACCGGGGAGCTGTTTGTT. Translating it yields CASSQISGGPTGELFV.

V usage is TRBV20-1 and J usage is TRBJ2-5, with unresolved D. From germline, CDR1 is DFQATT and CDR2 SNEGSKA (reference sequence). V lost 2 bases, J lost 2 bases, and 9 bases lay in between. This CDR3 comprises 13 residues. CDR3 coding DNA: TGCAGTGCTAGACGTCCTGCACAAGAGACCCAGTACTTC. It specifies CSARRPAQETQYF.

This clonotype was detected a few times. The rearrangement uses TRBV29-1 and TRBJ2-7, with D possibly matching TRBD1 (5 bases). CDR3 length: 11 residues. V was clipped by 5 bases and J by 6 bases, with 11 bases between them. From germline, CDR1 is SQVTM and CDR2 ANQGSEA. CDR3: CSVIQGFEQYF. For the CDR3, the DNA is TGCAGCGTTATCCAGGGATTCGAGCAGTACTTC.

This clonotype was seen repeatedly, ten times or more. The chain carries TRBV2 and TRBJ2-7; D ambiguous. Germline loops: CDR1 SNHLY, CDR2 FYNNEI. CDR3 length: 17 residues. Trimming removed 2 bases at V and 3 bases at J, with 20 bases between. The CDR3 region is CASSERSVLLGRYEQYF. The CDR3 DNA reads TGTGCCAGCAGTGAAAGAAGCGTCCTTCTCGGGCGCTACGAGCAGTACTTC. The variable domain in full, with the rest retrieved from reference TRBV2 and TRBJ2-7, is EPEVTQTPSHQVTQMGQEVILRCVPISNHLYFYWYRQILGQKVEFLVSFYNNEISEKSEIFDDQFSVERPDGSNFTLKIRSTKLEDSAMYFCASSERSVLLGRYEQYFGPGTRLTVT.

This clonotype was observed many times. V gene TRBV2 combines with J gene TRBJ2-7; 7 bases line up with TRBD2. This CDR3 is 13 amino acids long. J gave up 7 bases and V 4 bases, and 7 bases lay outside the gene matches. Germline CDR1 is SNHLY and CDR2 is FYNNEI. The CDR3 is CASSGDGGGEQYF. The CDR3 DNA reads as TGTGCCAGCAGTGGGGATGGCGGGGGTGAGCAGTACTTC.

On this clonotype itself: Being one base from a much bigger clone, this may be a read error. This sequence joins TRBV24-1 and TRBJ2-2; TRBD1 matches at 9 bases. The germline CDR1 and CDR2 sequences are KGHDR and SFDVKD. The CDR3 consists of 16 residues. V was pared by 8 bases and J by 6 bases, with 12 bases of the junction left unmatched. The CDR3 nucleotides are TGTGCCACCAATGACTGGGGGACAGGGAATCCCGGGGAGCTGTTTTTT. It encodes CATNDWGTGNPGELFF.

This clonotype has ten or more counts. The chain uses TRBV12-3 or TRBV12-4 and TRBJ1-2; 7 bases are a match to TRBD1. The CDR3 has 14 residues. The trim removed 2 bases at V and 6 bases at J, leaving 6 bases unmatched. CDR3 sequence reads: CASSLTTGLHGYTF. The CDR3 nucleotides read TGTGCCAGCAGTTTAACGACAGGGCTGCATGGCTACACCTTC.

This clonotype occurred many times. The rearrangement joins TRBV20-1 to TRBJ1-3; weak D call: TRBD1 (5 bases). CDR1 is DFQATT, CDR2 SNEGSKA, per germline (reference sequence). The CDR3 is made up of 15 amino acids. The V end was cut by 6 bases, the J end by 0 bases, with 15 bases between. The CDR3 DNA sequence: TGCAGTGCGACCAGGGACCTCCTCTCTGGAAACACCATATATTTT. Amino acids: CSATRDLLSGNTIYF.

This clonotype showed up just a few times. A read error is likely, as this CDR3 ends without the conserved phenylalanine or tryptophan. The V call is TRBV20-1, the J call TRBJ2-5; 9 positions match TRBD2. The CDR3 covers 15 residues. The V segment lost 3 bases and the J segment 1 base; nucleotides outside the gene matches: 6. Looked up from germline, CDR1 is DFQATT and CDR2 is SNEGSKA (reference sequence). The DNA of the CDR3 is TGCAGTGCTAGGGAGACTAGCGGCACCCAAGAGACCCAGTACTCC. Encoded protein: CSARETSGTQETQYS.

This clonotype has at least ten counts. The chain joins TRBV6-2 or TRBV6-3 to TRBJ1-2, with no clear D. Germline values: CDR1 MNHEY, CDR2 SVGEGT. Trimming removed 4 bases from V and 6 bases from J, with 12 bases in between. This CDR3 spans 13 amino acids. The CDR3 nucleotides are TGTGCCAGCAGTTTTCGAGACACGGATGGCTACACCTTC. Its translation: CASSFRDTDGYTF.

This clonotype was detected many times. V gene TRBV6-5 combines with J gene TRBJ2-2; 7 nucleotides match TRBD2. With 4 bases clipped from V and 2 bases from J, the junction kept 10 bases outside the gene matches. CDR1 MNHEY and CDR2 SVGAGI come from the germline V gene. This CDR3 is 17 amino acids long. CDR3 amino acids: CASSSGAGAHNTGELFF. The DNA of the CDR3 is TGTGCCAGCAGTTCCGGGGCGGGAGCCCATAACACCGGGGAGCTGTTTTTT.

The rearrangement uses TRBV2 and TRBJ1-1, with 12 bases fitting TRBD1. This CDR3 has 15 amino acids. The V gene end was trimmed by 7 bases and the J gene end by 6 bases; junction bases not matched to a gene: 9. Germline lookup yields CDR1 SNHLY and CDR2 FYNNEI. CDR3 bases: TGTGCCAGCAAACCTCCGGGACAGGGGGCGGCTGAAGCTTTCTTT. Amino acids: CASKPPGQGAAEAFF.

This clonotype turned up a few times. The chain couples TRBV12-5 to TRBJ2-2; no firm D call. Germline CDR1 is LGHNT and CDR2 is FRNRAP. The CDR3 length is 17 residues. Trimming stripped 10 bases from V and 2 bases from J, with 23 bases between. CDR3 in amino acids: CATGTMTLRENTGELFF. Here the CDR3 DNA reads TGTGCTACCGGAACTATGACTTTGCGAGAAAACACCGGGGAGCTGTTTTTT.